This TCR beta chain was profiled in a study of cytomegalovirus exposure and HLA in healthy donors. A note on this clone: No antigen is known for it.

General study findings and limits: In a later analysis, TCR association rates varied by HLA locus: DRB1 most, HLA-C fewest. In all likelihood, a cluster of highly shared sequence variants was a sequencing artifact.

V lost 2 bases and J lost 8; bases outside the gene matches: 7. The CDR3 extends over 14 amino acids. Germline assignment: CDR1 SGHKS and CDR2 YYEKEE (reference sequence). PCR involved 60 Vbeta and 13 Jbeta primers. TCRdb's table, derived via immunoSEQ multiplex PCR, lists solely in-frame clones and lacks some. The sample shows some 110,000 clones, 55% to 75% of them seen only once. This TCR came from a man aged 25 to 45 in good health and CMV-seropositive. Sequenced input: PBMCs. The J gene is TRBJ1-2, the V gene TRBV5-5; 9 bases fit TRBD1. The CDR3, as DNA: TGTGCCAGCAGCTTCCGGGACAGGGCATGGGGCTACACCTTC. Translated, it gives CASSFRDRAWGYTF.